These 29 T cell receptor beta chains share one sample of origin, sequenced in a study of identical twins (dated by TCRdb to the mid-2010s). Libraries were made using 5' RACE. Reads for this sample came from an Illumina HiSeq 2000. Through fastp at Q25 and MiXCR, TCRdb rebuilt clones from the public reads, retaining in-frame beta chains. Each CDR3 protein gets just one entry, which takes the most common genes and DNA from the rows behind it. The sample yields around 140,000 distinct CDR3 sequences; approximately 4% were counted once. Of the sample, around 8% is held by the ten largest clones. Sequencing was done on a sample of memory T cells sorted from blood. The cell subset or site label of this sample denotes: CD45RO+ enriched T cells. The source of these receptors is a young man in good health.

The sample holds many counts of this clonotype. V usage is TRBV5-1 and J usage is TRBJ2-1; 7 bases are shared with TRBD2. This CDR3 comprises 15 residues. Germline V gene lookup returns CDR1 SGHRS and CDR2 YFSETQ. V dropped 0 bases and J dropped 4; count of bases not matched to a gene: 4. CDR3 in DNA: TGCGCCAGCAGCTTGGGCGGGAGTAATTACAATGAGCAGTTCTTC. Encoded protein: CASSLGGSNYNEQFF.

This clonotype has ten or more counts. The chain is built from TRBV7-9 and TRBJ1-2; TRBD1 agrees at 8 bases. The CDR3 runs to 15 residues. In germline, CDR1 is SEHNR, CDR2 FQNEAQ (reference sequence). Trimming at V came to 5 bases and at J to 6 bases, leaving 11 bases not matched to a gene. The CDR3 spells CASSALDRVFDGYTF. The CDR3 bases are TGTGCCAGCAGCGCCTTGGACAGGGTTTTTGATGGCTACACCTTC. Full variable domain (rest looked up from reference TRBV7-9 and TRBJ1-2): DTGVSQNPRHKITKRGQNVTFRCDPISEHNRLYWYRQTLGQGPEFLTYFQNEAQLEKSRLLSDRFSAERPKGSFSTLEIQRTEQGDSAMYLCASSALDRVFDGYTFGSGTRLTVV.

This clonotype was counted many times. The rearrangement uses TRBV29-1 and TRBJ1-5; D remains unclear. Trimming took off 6 bases at V and 6 bases at J, with 12 bases between the two ends. CDR1 is SQVTM and CDR2 is ANQGSEA in the germline V gene. The CDR3 contains 12 residues. CDR3 sequence reads: CSVQDSGQPQHF. The CDR3 region has the DNA TGCAGCGTCCAGGATTCGGGTCAGCCCCAGCATTTT.

This clonotype was seen repeatedly, ten times or more. The genes are TRBV12-3 or TRBV12-4 and TRBJ2-1; 9 bases agree with TRBD2. Unmatched junction bases numbered 11, after V lost 7 bases and J lost 1 base. The CDR3 contains 17 residues. CDR3 amino acids: CASTWGAGGRSYNEQFF. The CDR3 nucleotides read TGTGCCAGCACTTGGGGAGCGGGAGGACGTTCCTACAATGAGCAGTTCTTC.

This clonotype showed up just a few times. A much larger clone is a single base away; this may be a read error. Because the CDR3 is missing its conserved closing phenylalanine or tryptophan, this is likely a read error. The chain carries TRBV20-1 and TRBJ2-7; D may be TRBD2 (5 bases). CDR1 and CDR2 from the germline V gene are DFQATT and SNEGSKA (reference sequence). With 3 bases removed from V and 2 bases from J, the gap between germline ends came to 11 bases. The CDR3 loop spans 13 amino acids. CDR3 sequence: CSASPGTAYEQYY. The CDR3 DNA reads as TGCAGTGCTAGCCCGGGAACAGCCTACGAGCAGTACTAC.

This clonotype came up many times. The chain employs TRBV7-8 and TRBJ2-1; D gene uncertain. Germline values: CDR1 SGHVS, CDR2 FQNEAQ. This CDR3 region has 14 residues. The V end was cut by 1 base, the J end by 5 bases, with 9 bases between. Here the CDR3 reads CASSLEDLHNEQFF. CDR3 coding DNA: TGTGCCAGCAGCTTAGAGGATTTGCACAATGAGCAGTTCTTC.

This clonotype was seen at least ten times. The chain links TRBV28 to TRBJ2-7; 7 nucleotides match TRBD2. The V gene end was trimmed by 2 bases and the J gene end by 0 bases; junction bases not matched to a gene: 7. Germline V gene data show CDR1 as MDHEN and CDR2 as SYDVKM. This CDR3 is built from 16 residues. The CDR3: CASSLPGGGGSYEQYF. CDR3 coding DNA: TGTGCCAGCAGTTTACCCGGCGGCGGGGGCTCCTACGAGCAGTACTTC.

This clonotype was detected ten times or more. The chain carries TRBV21-1 and TRBJ2-7. TRBV21-1 is a listed pseudogene. This CDR3 is 13 amino acids long. CDR3 loop: CASSKGWGYEQYV. The CDR3 DNA reads as TGTGCCAGCAGCAAGGGGTGGGGCTACGAGCAGTACGTC.

Ten or more counts support this clonotype. The CDR3 DNA follows: TGCAGTGCTAGTAGGGGACAGGGGGCCGGGGAGCTGTTTTTT. Translating gives CSASRGQGAGELFF. The chain couples TRBV20-1 to TRBJ2-2; 11 bases fit TRBD1. Trimming took 3 bases from V and 6 from J; bases not matched to a gene: 3. The CDR3 has 14 amino acids. Germline CDR1 is DFQATT and CDR2 is SNEGSKA (reference sequence).

The sample holds many counts of this clonotype. The chain combines TRBV2 with TRBJ2-7; the D gene is possibly TRBD1 (5 bases). This CDR3 has 11 amino acids. The germline gives CDR1 SNHLY, CDR2 FYNNEI. V was shortened by 8 bases and J by 7 bases, with 12 bases between the two germline ends. In nucleotides, the CDR3 is TGTGCCAGCGGGCAGGGTTGGGAGCAGTACGTC. Its translation is CASGQGWEQYV.

This clonotype was seen ten or more times. The chain has TRBV20-1 and TRBJ2-1, with 10 bases that match TRBD1. This CDR3 contains 17 residues. After removal of 5 bases from V and 0 bases from J, the junction contained 10 bases not matched to a gene. CDR1 DFQATT and CDR2 SNEGSKA come from the germline V gene (reference sequence). CDR3 region: CSAYDRGPASSYNEQFF. The CDR3 nucleotides read TGCAGTGCTTACGACAGGGGGCCGGCTAGCTCCTACAATGAGCAGTTCTTC.

This clonotype was detected ten times or more. The V call is TRBV11-2, the J call TRBJ1-6; D perhaps matches TRBD1 (5 bases). Trimming cost V 6 bases and J 7 bases, with 13 bases left between them. Germline CDR1 and CDR2: SGHAT and FQNNGV. The CDR3 spans 14 residues. The CDR3 loop is CASRPIKGNSPLHF. The CDR3 DNA follows: TGTGCCAGCAGACCTATTAAGGGGAATTCACCCCTCCACTTT.

This clonotype was picked up many times. This chain connects TRBV20-1 to TRBJ1-6; D ambiguous. The CDR3 runs 16 residues. The V gene lost 2 bases and the J gene lost 0 bases, with 11 bases spanning the gap. Germline V gene sequence: CDR1 DFQATT, CDR2 SNEGSKA (reference sequence). This CDR3 reads CSARKEERSYNSPLHF. CDR3 nucleotide sequence: TGCAGTGCTAGAAAGGAGGAGCGCTCCTATAATTCACCCCTCCACTTT.

There are many counts of this clonotype. V and J are TRBV3-1 and TRBJ2-7; TRBD2 matches at 9 bases. V lost 1 base and J lost 3; bases outside the gene matches: 1. Germline V gives CDR1 LGHDT, CDR2 YNNKEL (reference sequence). The CDR3 has 14 residues. The DNA for the CDR3 is TGTGCCAGCAGCCAAGTAGCGGGAGACTACGAGCAGTACTTC. This encodes CASSQVAGDYEQYF.

The sample holds many counts of this clonotype. This chain uses TRBV24-1 with TRBJ2-1; D uncertain. Germline V gene sequence: CDR1 KGHDR, CDR2 SFDVKD. V was trimmed by 1 base and J by 8 bases, leaving 5 bases between them. This CDR3 is built from 12 residues. The CDR3, as DNA: TGTGCCACCAGTGATTTCGTCCATGAGCAGTTCTTC. Protein sequence: CATSDFVHEQFF.

This clonotype was found many times. The chain has TRBV4-1 and TRBJ1-6; D remains ambiguous. The germline gives CDR1 MGHRA, CDR2 YSYEKL. V lost 1 base to trimming and J lost 13 bases, with 8 bases between them. This CDR3 comprises 12 residues. CDR3: CASSQGVWPLHF. The CDR3 region has the DNA TGCGCCAGCAGCCAAGGAGTTTGGCCCCTCCACTTT.

This clonotype is a singleton in its sample. A much more abundant neighbour one base away suggests this may be a read error. The chain couples TRBV29-1 to TRBJ1-2; 10 bases fit TRBD1. The CDR3 covers 15 residues. Germline CDR1 is SQVTM and CDR2 is ANQGSEA. As DNA, the CDR3 is TGCAGCCTTGACTTAGGACAGGGGGGACCGGCGGGCTACACCTTC. The encoded protein is CSLDLGQGGPAGYTF.

This clonotype was counted ten times or more. This sequence joins TRBV5-1 and TRBJ1-1, with D possibly TRBD1 on 6 matching bases. The CDR3 has 13 amino acids. V was pared by 6 bases and J by 5 bases, with 14 bases between. Germline V gene sequence: CDR1 SGHRS, CDR2 YFSETQ. Here the CDR3 reads CASKRTVGTEAFF. In nucleotides, the CDR3 is TGCGCCAGCAAACGGACAGTTGGTACTGAAGCTTTCTTT.

This clonotype was found a few times. V gene TRBV19 combines with J gene TRBJ1-1, with D unclear. This CDR3 has 12 amino acids. The V and J ends lost 11 bases and 1 base respectively, with 11 bases between them. CDR1 is LNHDA and CDR2 is SQIVND in the germline V gene (reference sequence). The CDR3 nucleotides read TGTGCCTGTGGACTCTGGAACACTGAAGCTTTCTTT. Its translation: CACGLWNTEAFF.

In this sample, this clonotype turned up many times. This chain links TRBV6-2 or TRBV6-3 with TRBJ2-1; D might be TRBD2 (5 bases). Germline V lookup: CDR1 MNHEY, CDR2 SVGEGT. This CDR3 spans 15 amino acids. Trimming removed 10 bases from V and 2 bases from J, with 18 bases in between. The CDR3 protein is CATTRARVAYNEQFF. The CDR3 nucleotides read TGTGCCACCACACGGGCGCGGGTCGCCTACAATGAGCAGTTCTTC.

Ten or more counts support this clonotype. V gene TRBV6-5 combines with J gene TRBJ2-1; 8 bases line up with TRBD2. Per the germline V gene, CDR1 is MNHEY and CDR2 is SVGAGI. The V and J ends lost 2 bases and 3 bases, in that order; junction bases with no gene match: 3. The CDR3 runs 15 residues. CDR3 DNA: TGTGCCAGCAGTTACGGACTAGCCGACTACAATGAGCAGTTCTTC. It yields the protein CASSYGLADYNEQFF.

This clonotype was counted at least ten times. The gene calls are TRBV10-1 and TRBJ1-4, with 8 bases lining up with TRBD1. Per the germline V gene, CDR1 is WNHNN and CDR2 is SYGVQD (reference sequence). This CDR3 is built from 15 residues. The V and J ends lost 8 bases and 4 bases, in that order; junction bases with no gene match: 9. Here the CDR3 DNA reads TGCGCCAGCTCGACAGGGGTAGCGAATAATGAAAAACTGTTTTTT. It translates to CASSTGVANNEKLFF.

A few counts support this clonotype. J is TRBJ2-3 and V is TRBV7-2; no reliable D call. The CDR3 totals 15 residues. Germline V gives CDR1 SGHTA, CDR2 FQGNSA. Between the trimmed V and J ends, which lost 5 bases and 0 bases, there was a span of 12 bases. CDR3 amino acids: CASSGGRSSTDTQYF. Written as DNA, the CDR3 is TGTGCCAGCAGCGGCGGACGGTCTAGCACAGATACGCAGTATTTT.

The rearrangement links TRBV7-8 to TRBJ1-5; 7 bases agree with TRBD1. The CDR3 has 15 residues. Germline values: CDR1 SGHVS, CDR2 FQNEAQ. The V segment lost 11 bases and the J segment 4 bases; nucleotides outside the gene matches: 14. The CDR3 here is CAVGQAGPNNQPQHF. DNA of the CDR3: TGTGCCGTCGGACAGGCGGGGCCGAATAATCAGCCCCAGCATTTT.

This clonotype was observed at least ten times. The chain couples TRBV24-1 to TRBJ2-1, with 10 positions matching TRBD2. Germline lookup yields CDR1 KGHDR and CDR2 SFDVKD. The J segment lost 6 bases and the V segment lost 0 bases, leaving 4 bases of the junction unmatched. The CDR3 runs to 16 residues. The CDR3 spells CATSDLASGRINEQFF. The CDR3 region has the DNA TGTGCCACCAGTGATTTGGCTAGCGGGAGAATCAATGAGCAGTTCTTC.

This clonotype has ten or more counts. The CDR3 spells CASSLDLGARDGYTF. The CDR3 nucleotides are TGCGCCAGCAGCTTGGACCTGGGGGCGCGTGATGGCTACACCTTC. The V gene is TRBV5-1, the J gene TRBJ1-2; a possible D gene is TRBD1 (6 bases). The ends were cut back, 0 bases at V and 6 bases at J, with 15 bases in the middle. The CDR3 totals 15 residues. Germline loops: CDR1 SGHRS, CDR2 YFSETQ.

Ten or more counts support this clonotype. This sequence joins TRBV6-1 and TRBJ2-6, with D perhaps TRBD1 (5 bases). Germline V lookup: CDR1 MNHNS, CDR2 SASEGT. The CDR3 is 17 amino acids. The V and J ends lost 6 bases and 0 bases respectively, with 15 bases between them. The CDR3: CASRPRTMNSGANVLTF. CDR3 nucleotides: TGTGCCAGCAGGCCGAGGACAATGAACTCTGGGGCCAACGTCCTGACTTTC.

This clonotype showed up many times. The J gene is TRBJ2-4, the V gene TRBV28; D is possibly TRBD2 (6 bases). Germline V gives CDR1 MDHEN, CDR2 SYDVKM. V lost 3 bases and J 0 bases, leaving 24 bases between the germline ends. The CDR3 totals 20 residues. Written as DNA, the CDR3 is TGTGCCAGCAGTTTTTTTTACGGGAGTCTAGGAACTCTAGCCAAAAACATTCAGTACTTC. Translating it yields CASSFFYGSLGTLAKNIQYF.

This clonotype was picked up many times. The chain is built from TRBV7-6 and TRBJ1-6; D may be TRBD1 (5 bases). The CDR3 runs to 14 residues. Germline CDR1 SGHVS, CDR2 FNYEAQ. Trimming removed 3 bases at V and 7 bases at J, with 10 bases between. The CDR3 coding sequence is TGTGCCAGCAGCTTCAGGGTAGAGAATTCACCCCTCCACTTT. Protein sequence: CASSFRVENSPLHF.